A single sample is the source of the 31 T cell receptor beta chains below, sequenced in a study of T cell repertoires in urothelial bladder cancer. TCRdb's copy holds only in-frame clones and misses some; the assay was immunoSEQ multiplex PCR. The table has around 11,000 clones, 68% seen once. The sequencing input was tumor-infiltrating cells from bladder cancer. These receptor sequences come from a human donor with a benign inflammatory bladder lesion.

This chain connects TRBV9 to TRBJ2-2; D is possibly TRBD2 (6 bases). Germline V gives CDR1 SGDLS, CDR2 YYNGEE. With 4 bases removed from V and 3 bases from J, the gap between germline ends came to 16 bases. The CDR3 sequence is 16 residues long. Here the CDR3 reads CASSPRGTPHTGELFF. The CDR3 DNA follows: TGTGCCAGCAGCCCAAGAGGGACTCCCCACACCGGGGAGCTGTTTTTT.

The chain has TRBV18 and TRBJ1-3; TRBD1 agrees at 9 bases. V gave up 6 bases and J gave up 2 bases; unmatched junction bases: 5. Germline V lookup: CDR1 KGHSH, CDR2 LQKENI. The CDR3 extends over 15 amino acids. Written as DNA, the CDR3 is TGTGCCAGCTCGCTGACAGGGGGTACTGGAAACACCATATATTTT. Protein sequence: CASSLTGGTGNTIYF.

The CDR3 reads CASTAARGADTQYF. In nucleotides, the CDR3 is TGTGCCAGCACCGCCGCGCGGGGCGCAGATACGCAGTATTTT. The chain links TRBV9 to TRBJ2-3; D is perhaps TRBD2 (6 bases). Germline V gene data show CDR1 as SGDLS and CDR2 as YYNGEE. This CDR3 is built from 14 residues. V gave up 6 bases and J gave up 4 bases, with 15 bases separating them.

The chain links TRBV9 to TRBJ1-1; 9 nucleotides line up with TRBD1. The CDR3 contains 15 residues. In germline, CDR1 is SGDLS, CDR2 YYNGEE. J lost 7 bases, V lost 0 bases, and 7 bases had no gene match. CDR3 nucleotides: TGTGCCAGCAGCGTAGCGGGTCGGGGACAGGGTGAAGCTTTCTTT. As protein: CASSVAGRGQGEAFF. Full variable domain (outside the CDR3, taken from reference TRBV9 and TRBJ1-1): DSGVTQTPKHLITATGQRVTLRCSPRSGDLSVYWYQQSLDQGLQFLIQYYNGEERAKGNILERFSAQQFPDLHSELNLSSLELGDSALYFCASSVAGRGQGEAFFGQGTRLTVV.

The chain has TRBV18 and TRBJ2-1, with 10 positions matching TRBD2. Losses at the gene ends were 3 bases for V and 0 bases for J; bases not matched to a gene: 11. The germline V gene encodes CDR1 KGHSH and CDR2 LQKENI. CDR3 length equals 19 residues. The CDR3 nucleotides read TGTGCCAGCTCACCTTATCTAGCGGGGGCTCTCAGCTCCTACAATGAGCAGTTCTTC. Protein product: CASSPYLAGALSSYNEQFF.

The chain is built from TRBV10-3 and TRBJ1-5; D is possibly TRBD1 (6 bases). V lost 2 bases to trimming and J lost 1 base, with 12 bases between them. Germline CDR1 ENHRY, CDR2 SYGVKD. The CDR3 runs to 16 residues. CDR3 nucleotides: TGTGCCATCAGTGAGGGGGAGGGGGGGAGCAATCAGCCCCAGCATTTT. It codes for CAISEGEGGSNQPQHF.

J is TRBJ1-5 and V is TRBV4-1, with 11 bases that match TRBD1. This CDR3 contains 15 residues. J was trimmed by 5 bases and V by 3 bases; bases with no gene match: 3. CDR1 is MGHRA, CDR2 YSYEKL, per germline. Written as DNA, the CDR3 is TGCGCCAGCAGCCAGTGGACAGGGGGCGATCAGCCCCAGCATTTT. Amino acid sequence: CASSQWTGGDQPQHF.

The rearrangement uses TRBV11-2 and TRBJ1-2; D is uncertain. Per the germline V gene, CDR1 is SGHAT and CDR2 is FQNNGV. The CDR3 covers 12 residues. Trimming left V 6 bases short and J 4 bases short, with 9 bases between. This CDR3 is CASSAEGYGYTF. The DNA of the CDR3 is TGTGCCAGCAGTGCGGAGGGCTATGGCTACACCTTC.

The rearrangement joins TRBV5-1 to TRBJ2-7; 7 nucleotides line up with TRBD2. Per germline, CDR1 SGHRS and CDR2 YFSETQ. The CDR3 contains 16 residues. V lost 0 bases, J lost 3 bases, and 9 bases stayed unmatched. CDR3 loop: CASSLVGWEGGYEQYF. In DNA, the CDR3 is TGCGCCAGCAGCTTGGTCGGGTGGGAGGGCGGCTACGAGCAGTACTTC.

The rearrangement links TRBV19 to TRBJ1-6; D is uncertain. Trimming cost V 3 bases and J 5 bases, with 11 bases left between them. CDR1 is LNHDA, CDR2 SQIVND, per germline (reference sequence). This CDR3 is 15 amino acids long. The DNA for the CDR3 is TGTGCCAGTAGTATCTCTAGGGCGGATAATTCACCCCTCCACTTT. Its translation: CASSISRADNSPLHF.

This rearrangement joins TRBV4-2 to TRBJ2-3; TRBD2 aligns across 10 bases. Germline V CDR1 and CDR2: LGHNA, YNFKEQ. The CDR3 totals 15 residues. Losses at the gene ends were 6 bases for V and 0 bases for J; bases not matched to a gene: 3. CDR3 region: CASSPSGGSTDTQYF. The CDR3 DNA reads TGTGCCAGCAGTCCTAGCGGGGGCAGCACAGATACGCAGTATTTT.

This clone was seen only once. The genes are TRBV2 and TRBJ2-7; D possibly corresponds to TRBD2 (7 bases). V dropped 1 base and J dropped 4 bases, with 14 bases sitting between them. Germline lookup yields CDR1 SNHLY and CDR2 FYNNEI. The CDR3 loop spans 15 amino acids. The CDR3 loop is CASSEGGGDFYEQYF. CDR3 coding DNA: TGTGCCAGCAGTGAAGGAGGGGGGGATTTTTACGAGCAGTACTTC.

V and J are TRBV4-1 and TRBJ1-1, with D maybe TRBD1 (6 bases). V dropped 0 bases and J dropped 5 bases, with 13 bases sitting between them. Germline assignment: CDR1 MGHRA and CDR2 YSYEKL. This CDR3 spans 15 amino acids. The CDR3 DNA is TGCGCCAGCAGCCAAGACCAGGGGTCCGGGACTGAAGCTTTCTTT. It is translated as CASSQDQGSGTEAFF.

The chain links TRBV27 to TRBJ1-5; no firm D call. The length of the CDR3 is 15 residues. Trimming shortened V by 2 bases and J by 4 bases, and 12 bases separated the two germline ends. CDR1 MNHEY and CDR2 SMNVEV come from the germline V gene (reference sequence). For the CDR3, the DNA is TGTGCCAGCAGTTTAGATATCGGGGTTAATCAGCCCCAGCATTTT. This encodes CASSLDIGVNQPQHF.

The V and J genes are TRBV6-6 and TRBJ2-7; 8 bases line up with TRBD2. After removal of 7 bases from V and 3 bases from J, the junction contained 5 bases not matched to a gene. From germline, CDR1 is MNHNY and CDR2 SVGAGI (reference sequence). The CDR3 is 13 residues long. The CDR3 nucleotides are TGTGCCAGCACAACTAGCGGCCTCTACGAGCAGTACTTC. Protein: CASTTSGLYEQYF.

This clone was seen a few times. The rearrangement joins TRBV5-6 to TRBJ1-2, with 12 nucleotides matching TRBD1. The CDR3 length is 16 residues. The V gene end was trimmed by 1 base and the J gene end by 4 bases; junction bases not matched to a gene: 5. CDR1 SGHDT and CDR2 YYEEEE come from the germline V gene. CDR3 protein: CASSLWGTGGSYGYTF. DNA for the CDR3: TGTGCCAGCAGCTTGTGGGGGACAGGGGGCAGCTATGGCTACACCTTC.

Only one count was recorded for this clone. CDR3 protein: CASSQDIGGTQAFF. For the CDR3, the DNA is TGTGCCAGCAGCCAAGACATAGGGGGTACCCAAGCTTTCTTT. The chain combines TRBV14 with TRBJ1-1; possibly TRBD1 for D (6 bases). The germline gives CDR1 SGHDN, CDR2 FVKESK. The CDR3 length is 14 residues. The V end lost 0 bases, the J end lost 9 bases, and 14 bases lay between the germline ends.

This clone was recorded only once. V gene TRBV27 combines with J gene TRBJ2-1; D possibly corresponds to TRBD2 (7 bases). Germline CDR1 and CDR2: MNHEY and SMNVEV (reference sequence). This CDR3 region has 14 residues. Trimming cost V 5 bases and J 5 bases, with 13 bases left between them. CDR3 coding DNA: TGTGCCAGCAGTCCTCGGGGGGCCCACAATGAGCAGTTCTTC. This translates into CASSPRGAHNEQFF.

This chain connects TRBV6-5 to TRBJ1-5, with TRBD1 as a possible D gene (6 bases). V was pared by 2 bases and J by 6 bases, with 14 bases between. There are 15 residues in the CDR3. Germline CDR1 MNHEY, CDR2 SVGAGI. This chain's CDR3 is CASSYGGGVGQPQHF. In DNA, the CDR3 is TGTGCCAGCAGTTACGGGGGGGGCGTAGGTCAGCCCCAGCATTTT.

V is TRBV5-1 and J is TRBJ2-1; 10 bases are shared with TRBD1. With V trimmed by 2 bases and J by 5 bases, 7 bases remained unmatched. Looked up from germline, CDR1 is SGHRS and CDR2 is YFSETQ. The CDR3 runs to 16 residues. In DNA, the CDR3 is TGCGCCAGCAGCTTACTGACAGGGGGCGCGAACAATGAGCAGTTCTTC. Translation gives CASSLLTGGANNEQFF.

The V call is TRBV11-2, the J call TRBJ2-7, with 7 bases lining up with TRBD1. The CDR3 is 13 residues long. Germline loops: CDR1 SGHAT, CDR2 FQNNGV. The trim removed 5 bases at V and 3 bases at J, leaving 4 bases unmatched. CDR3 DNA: TGTGCCAGCAGCCCAGGGGGTAACTACGAGCAGTACTTC. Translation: CASSPGGNYEQYF.

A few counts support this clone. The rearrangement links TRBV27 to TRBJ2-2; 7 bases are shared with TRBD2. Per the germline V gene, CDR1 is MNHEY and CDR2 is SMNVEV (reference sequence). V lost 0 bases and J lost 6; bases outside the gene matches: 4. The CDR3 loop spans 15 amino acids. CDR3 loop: CASSLSLTSPGELFF. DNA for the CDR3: TGTGCCAGCAGTTTATCCTTGACTAGCCCCGGGGAGCTGTTTTTT.

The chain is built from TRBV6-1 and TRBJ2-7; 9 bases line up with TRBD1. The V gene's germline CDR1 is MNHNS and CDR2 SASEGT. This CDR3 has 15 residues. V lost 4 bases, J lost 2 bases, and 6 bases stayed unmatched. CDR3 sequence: CASSVGGDRAYEQYF. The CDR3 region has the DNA TGTGCCAGCAGTGTGGGGGGGGACAGGGCCTACGAGCAGTACTTC.

The CDR3 sequence is CAWSRGAGGVSEKLFF. In nucleotides, the CDR3 is TGTGCCTGGAGTCGCGGGGCGGGGGGGGTTAGTGAAAAACTGTTTTTT. This sequence joins TRBV30 and TRBJ1-4; D perhaps matches TRBD1 (5 bases). CDR1 and CDR2 from the germline V gene are GTSNPN and SVGIG (reference sequence). There are 16 residues in the CDR3. V was pared by 2 bases and J by 7 bases, with 20 bases between.

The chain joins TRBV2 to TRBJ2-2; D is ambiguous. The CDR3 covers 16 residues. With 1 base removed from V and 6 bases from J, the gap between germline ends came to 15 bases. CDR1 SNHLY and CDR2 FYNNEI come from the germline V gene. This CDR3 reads CASSEDPGLLAGELFF. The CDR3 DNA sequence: TGTGCCAGCAGTGAAGATCCGGGCTTACTTGCCGGGGAGCTGTTTTTT.

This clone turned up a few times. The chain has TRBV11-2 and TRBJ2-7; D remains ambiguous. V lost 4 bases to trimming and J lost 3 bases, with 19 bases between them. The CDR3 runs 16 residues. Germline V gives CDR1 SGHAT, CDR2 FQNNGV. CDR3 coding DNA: TGTGCCAGCAGCTCCAACCTCATGATCCCAAGCTACGAGCAGTACTTC. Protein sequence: CASSSNLMIPSYEQYF.

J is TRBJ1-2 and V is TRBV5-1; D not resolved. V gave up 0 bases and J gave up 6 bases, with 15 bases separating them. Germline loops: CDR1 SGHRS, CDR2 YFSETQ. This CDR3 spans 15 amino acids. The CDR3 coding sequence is TGCGCCAGCAGCTTGGGATCCACAAACGGGGATGGCTACACCTTC. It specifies CASSLGSTNGDGYTF.

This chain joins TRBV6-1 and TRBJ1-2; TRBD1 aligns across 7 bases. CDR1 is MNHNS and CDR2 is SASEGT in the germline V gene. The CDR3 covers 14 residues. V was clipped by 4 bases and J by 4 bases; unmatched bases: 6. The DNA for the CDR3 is TGTGCCAGCAGTGGGGGGACAGCGGCCTATGGCTACACCTTC. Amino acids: CASSGGTAAYGYTF.

The CDR3 region is CASSLDGQGAENTIYF. The CDR3 DNA reads TGCGCCAGCAGCTTGGATGGACAGGGGGCTGAAAACACCATATATTTT. V usage is TRBV5-1 and J usage is TRBJ1-3; 11 bases match TRBD1. The CDR3 totals 16 residues. V was clipped by 0 bases and J by 6 bases; unmatched bases: 5. Germline values: CDR1 SGHRS, CDR2 YFSETQ.

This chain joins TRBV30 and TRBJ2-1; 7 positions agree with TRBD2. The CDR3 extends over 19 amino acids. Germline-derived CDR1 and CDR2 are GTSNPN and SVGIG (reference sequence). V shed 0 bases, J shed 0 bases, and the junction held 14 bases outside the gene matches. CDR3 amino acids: CAWSVSPLGLPSSYNEQFF. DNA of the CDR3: TGTGCCTGGAGTGTCTCCCCCCTGGGACTACCGAGCTCCTACAATGAGCAGTTCTTC.

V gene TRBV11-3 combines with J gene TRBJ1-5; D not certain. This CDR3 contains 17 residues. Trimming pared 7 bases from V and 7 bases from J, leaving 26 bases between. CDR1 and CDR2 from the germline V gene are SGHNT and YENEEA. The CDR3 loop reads CASTPREASPVPQPQHF. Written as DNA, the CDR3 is TGTGCCAGCACCCCCCGCGAGGCGTCCCCCGTCCCCCAGCCCCAGCATTTT.